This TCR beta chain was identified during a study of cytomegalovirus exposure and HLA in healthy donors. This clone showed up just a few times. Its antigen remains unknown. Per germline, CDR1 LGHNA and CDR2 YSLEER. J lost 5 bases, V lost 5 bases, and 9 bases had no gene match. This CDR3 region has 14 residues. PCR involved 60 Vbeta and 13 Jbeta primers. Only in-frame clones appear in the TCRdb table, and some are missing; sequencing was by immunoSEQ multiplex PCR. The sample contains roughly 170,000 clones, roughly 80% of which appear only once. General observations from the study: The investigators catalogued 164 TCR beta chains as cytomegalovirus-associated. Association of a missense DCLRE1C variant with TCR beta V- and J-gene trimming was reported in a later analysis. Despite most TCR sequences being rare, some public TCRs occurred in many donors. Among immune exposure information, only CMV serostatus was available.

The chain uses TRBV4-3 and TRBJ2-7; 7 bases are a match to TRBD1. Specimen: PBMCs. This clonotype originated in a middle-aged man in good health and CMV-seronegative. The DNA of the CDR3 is TGCGCCAGCAGCTCCTCGACAGGGAACCACGAGCAGTACTTC. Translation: CASSSSTGNHEQYF.